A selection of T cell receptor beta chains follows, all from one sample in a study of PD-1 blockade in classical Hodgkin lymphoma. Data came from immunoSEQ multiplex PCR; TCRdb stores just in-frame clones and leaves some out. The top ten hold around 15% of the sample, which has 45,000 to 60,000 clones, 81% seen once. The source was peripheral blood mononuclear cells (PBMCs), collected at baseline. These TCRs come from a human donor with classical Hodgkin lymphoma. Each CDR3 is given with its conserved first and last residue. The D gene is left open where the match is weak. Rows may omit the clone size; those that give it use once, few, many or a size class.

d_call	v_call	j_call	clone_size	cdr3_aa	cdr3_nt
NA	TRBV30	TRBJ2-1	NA	CAWSPRSYNEQFF	TGTGCCTGGAGTCCCAGGTCCTACAATGAGCAGTTCTTC
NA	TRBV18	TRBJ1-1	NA	CASVRGGDTEAFF	TGTGCCAGCGTCAGGGGAGGGGACACTGAAGCTTTCTTT
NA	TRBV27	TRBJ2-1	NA	CASSYDRLAYNEQFF	TGTGCCAGCAGTTACGACAGGCTTGCATACAATGAGCAGTTCTTC
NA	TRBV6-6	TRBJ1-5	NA	CASSYSGGGRQPQHF	TGTGCCAGCAGTTACTCGGGGGGGGGTCGGCAGCCCCAGCATTTT
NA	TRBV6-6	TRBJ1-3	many	CATAGGGNTIYF	TGTGCCACCGCAGGTGGGGGAAACACCATATATTTT
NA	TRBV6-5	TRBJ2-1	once	CASSPRDFYNEQFF	TGTGCCAGCAGCCCCCGGGACTTCTACAATGAGCAGTTCTTC
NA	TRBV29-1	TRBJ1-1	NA	CSVRGGLGTEAFF	TGCAGCGTCCGCGGGGGGCTTGGCACTGAAGCTTTCTTT
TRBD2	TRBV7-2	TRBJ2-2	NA	CASSLGLANTGELFF	TGTGCCAGCAGCTTGGGACTAGCGAACACCGGGGAGCTGTTTTTT
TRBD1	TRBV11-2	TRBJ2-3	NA	CASSPGQGADTQYF	TGTGCCAGCAGCCCCGGACAGGGCGCAGATACGCAGTATTTT
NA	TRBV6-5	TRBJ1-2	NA	CASSSGVLGGYGYTF	TGTGCCAGCAGTTCGGGGGTCTTGGGCGGCTATGGCTACACCTTC
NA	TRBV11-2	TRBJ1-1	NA	CASSPIATEAFF	TGTGCCAGCAGCCCCATCGCCACTGAAGCTTTCTTT
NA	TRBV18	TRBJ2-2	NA	CASSPQGTGELFF	TGTGCCAGCTCACCACAGGGTACCGGGGAGCTGTTTTTT
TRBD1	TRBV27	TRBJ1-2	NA	CASSWTGNYGYTF	TGTGCCAGCAGTTGGACAGGGAACTATGGCTACACCTTC
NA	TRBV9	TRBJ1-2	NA	CASSVEPFIGYTF	TGTGCCAGCAGCGTAGAGCCTTTCATCGGCTACACCTTC
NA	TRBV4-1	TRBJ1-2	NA	CASSQGGVIVGGYTF	TGCGCCAGCAGCCAAGGGGGGGTTATAGTGGGAGGCTACACCTTC
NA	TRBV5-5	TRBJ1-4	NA	CATGLGPEKLFF	TGTGCCACCGGCCTCGGGCCGGAAAAACTGTTTTTT
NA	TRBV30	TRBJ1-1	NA	CAWSSGLNTEAFF	TGTGCCTGGAGCTCTGGGCTGAACACTGAAGCTTTCTTT
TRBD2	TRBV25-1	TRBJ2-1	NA	CASSAGSGSHEQFF	TGTGCCAGCAGTGCGGGTAGCGGGAGCCATGAGCAGTTCTTC
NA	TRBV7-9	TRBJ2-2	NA	CASSSGTGLTSGELFF	TGTGCCAGCAGCTCCGGGACTGGCCTGACCTCCGGGGAGCTGTTTTTT
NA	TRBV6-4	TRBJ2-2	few	CASSPGNTGELFF	TGTGCCAGCAGTCCAGGGAACACCGGGGAGCTGTTTTTT
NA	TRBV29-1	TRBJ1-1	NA	CSVEASWNTEAFF	TGCAGCGTTGAGGCCAGCTGGAACACTGAAGCTTTCTTT
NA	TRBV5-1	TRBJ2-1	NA	CASSATPEYNEQFF	TGCGCCAGCAGCGCAACCCCAGAATACAATGAGCAGTTCTTC
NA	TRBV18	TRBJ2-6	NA	CASSPPFAFGFSGANVLTF	TGTGCCAGCTCACCACCCTTTGCTTTTGGGTTTTCTGGGGCCAACGTCCTGACTTTC
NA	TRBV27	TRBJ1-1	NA	CASSLSLGGNTEAFF	TGTGCCAGCAGTTTATCGCTGGGAGGGAACACTGAAGCTTTCTTT
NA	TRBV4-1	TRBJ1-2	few	CASSQGGRGAPGIGYGYTF	TGCGCCAGCAGCCAAGGGGGGAGGGGGGCCCCCGGGATTGGCTATGGCTACACCTTC
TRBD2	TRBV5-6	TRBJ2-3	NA	CASSTTSGADTQYF	TGTGCCAGCAGCACCACTAGCGGGGCAGATACGCAGTATTTT
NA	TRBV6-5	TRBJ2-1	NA	CASSYSGTFNEQFF	TGTGCCAGCAGTTACTCAGGCACCTTCAATGAGCAGTTCTTC
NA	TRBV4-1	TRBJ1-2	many	CASSTTGGEDYGYTF	TGCGCCAGCAGCACAACTGGGGGGGAAGACTATGGCTACACCTTC
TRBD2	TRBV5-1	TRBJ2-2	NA	CASSPSIAGGDTGELFF	TGCGCCAGCAGCCCCTCAATAGCGGGAGGCGACACCGGGGAGCTGTTTTTT
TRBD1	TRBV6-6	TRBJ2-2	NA	CASSVGQGRTGELFF	TGTGCCAGCAGTGTTGGACAGGGGAGGACCGGGGAGCTGTTTTTT
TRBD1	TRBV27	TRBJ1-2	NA	CASSLRAQGIYGYTF	TGTGCCAGCAGTTTACGGGCACAGGGGATCTATGGCTACACCTTC
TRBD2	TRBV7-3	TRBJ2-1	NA	CASSLAGTTFGEQFF	TGTGCCAGCAGCCTAGCGGGGACTACCTTCGGTGAGCAGTTCTTC
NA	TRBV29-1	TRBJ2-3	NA	CSVVATLTQYF	TGCAGCGTTGTCGCAACCCTCACGCAGTATTTT
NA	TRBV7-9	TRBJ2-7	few	CASSSGRNYEQYF	TGTGCCAGCAGCTCGGGACGGAATTACGAGCAGTACTTC
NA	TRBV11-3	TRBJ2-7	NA	CASSPPGSYEQYF	TGTGCCAGCAGCCCCCCCGGCTCCTACGAGCAGTACTTC
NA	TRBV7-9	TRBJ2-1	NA	CASSLLAETGNEQFF	TGTGCCAGCAGCCTCTTAGCGGAGACAGGGAATGAGCAGTTCTTC
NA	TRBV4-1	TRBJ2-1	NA	CASSQETWEQFF	TGCGCCAGCAGCCAAGAAACGTGGGAGCAGTTCTTC
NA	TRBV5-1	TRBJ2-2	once	CASSLGRDSANTGELFF	TGCGCCAGCAGCTTGGGGAGGGACAGCGCGAACACCGGGGAGCTGTTTTTT
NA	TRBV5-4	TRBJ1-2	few	CASSSEWGGYTF	TGTGCCAGCAGCTCCGAATGGGGAGGCTACACCTTC
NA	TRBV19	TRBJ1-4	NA	CASSIREPGEKLFF	TGTGCCAGTAGTATCAGGGAGCCGGGGGAAAAACTGTTTTTT
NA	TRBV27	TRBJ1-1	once	CASSLTGITEAFF	TGTGCCAGCAGTTTAACAGGGATCACTGAAGCTTTCTTT
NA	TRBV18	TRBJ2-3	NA	CASSPLAQISTDTQYF	TGTGCCAGCTCACCACTGGCCCAAATTAGCACAGATACGCAGTATTTT
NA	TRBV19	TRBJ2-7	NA	CASSIEGGVPYEQYF	TGTGCCAGTAGTATAGAAGGGGGAGTGCCCTACGAGCAGTACTTC
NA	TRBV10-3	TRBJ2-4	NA	CATGRGGENIQYF	TGTGCCACCGGAAGGGGGGGGGAAAACATTCAGTACTTC
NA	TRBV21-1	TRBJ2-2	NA	CASSHRVGGGHLGTGELFF	TGTGCCAGCAGCCACCGTGTAGGGGGAGGTCATCTAGGCACCGGGGAGCTGTTTTTT
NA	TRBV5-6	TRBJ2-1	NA	CASSLASKMLFDEQFF	TGTGCCAGCAGCCTTGCGTCAAAAATGCTTTTCGATGAGCAGTTCTTC
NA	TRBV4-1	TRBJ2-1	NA	CASSQDFAEQFF	TGCGCCAGCAGCCAAGATTTTGCTGAGCAGTTCTTC
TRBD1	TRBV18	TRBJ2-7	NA	CASSPEGQGSYEQYF	TGTGCCAGCTCACCAGAGGGACAGGGGTCGTACGAGCAGTACTTC
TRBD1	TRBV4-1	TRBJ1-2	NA	CASSQVGQGAGGYTF	TGCGCCAGCAGCCAAGTCGGACAGGGGGCTGGTGGCTACACCTTC
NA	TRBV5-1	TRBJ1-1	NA	CASSPGAGTGTEAFF	TGCGCCAGCAGCCCAGGAGCGGGAACGGGCACTGAAGCTTTCTTT
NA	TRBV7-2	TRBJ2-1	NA	CASSTYLLAEQFF	TGTGCCAGCAGCACCTACCTCCTGGCGGAGCAGTTCTTC
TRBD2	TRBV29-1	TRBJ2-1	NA	CSAGGFSYNEQFF	TGCAGCGCCGGGGGGTTCTCCTACAATGAGCAGTTCTTC
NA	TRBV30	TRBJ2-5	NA	CAWIPIGGETQYF	TGTGCCTGGATCCCTATCGGCGGAGAGACCCAGTACTTC
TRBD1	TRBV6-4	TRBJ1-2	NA	CASSVTLDRGARYYGYTF	TGTGCCAGCAGCGTCACCTTGGACAGGGGCGCGCGCTACTATGGCTACACCTTC
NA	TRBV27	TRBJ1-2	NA	CASSPWEGGGYGYTF	TGTGCCAGCAGCCCCTGGGAGGGGGGCGGCTATGGCTACACCTTC